The 25 T cell receptor beta chains in this list originate from one sample, sequenced in a study of CD8 T cells in Susac syndrome (dated by TCRdb to about 2019). Library generation was performed with the immunoSEQ multiplex PCR assay. RNA was extracted using the RNeasy kit, and roughly 0.5 to 1 ug of the RNA was reverse transcribed with random hexamers. TCRdb took the public reads, trimmed them with fastp at Q25, ran MiXCR for clone calling and kept in-frame beta chains. Rows merge per CDR3 protein into single entries with the most common DNA and genes. The sample records about 150,000 distinct CDR3 sequences, around 96% of which are singletons. Together, the top ten hold 0.2% to 0.25% of the sample. Material: CD8+ T cells from PBMCs. These TCRs come from a human donor with multiple sclerosis.

This clonotype was picked up one time. This chain links TRBV30 with TRBJ1-2; perhaps TRBD1 as D (5 bases). This CDR3 comprises 10 residues. Germline CDR1 is GTSNPN and CDR2 is SVGIG (reference sequence). The V and J ends lost 5 bases and 7 bases respectively, with 8 bases between them. The CDR3 sequence is CAWGGTGYTF. The CDR3 bases are TGTGCCTGGGGAGGGACTGGCTACACCTTC.

The chain couples TRBV29-1 to TRBJ1-2; TRBD1 might be the D (5 bases). In germline, CDR1 is SQVTM, CDR2 ANQGSEA. The CDR3 totals 13 residues. V was clipped by 7 bases and J by 8 bases, with 20 bases between them. CDR3 nucleotide sequence: TGCAGCGGGGGTCGGGACGTCTTGGAAGGCTACACCTTC. It codes for CSGGRDVLEGYTF.

The chain links TRBV29-1 to TRBJ1-3; D call uncertain. V lost 0 bases, J lost 0 bases, and 9 bases lay in between. Germline CDR1 reads SQVTM; CDR2 reads ANQGSEA. The CDR3 is 15 residues long. The CDR3 DNA follows: TGCAGCGTTGAAGAGCCGGAGATCTCTGGAAACACCATATATTTT. It specifies CSVEEPEISGNTIYF.

The V gene is TRBV12-3 or TRBV12-4, the J gene TRBJ1-4; TRBD1 matches 9 bases. V shed 5 bases, J shed 4 bases, and the junction held 5 bases outside the gene matches. The CDR3 consists of 15 residues. The CDR3 nucleotides read TGTGCCAGCAGTCCCCGGGACAGGGATAATGAAAAACTGTTTTTT. Its translation: CASSPRDRDNEKLFF.

The chain couples TRBV29-1 to TRBJ1-2; the match to TRBD1 covers 10 bases. The germline V gene encodes CDR1 SQVTM and CDR2 ANQGSEA. V trimming: 4 bases; J trimming: 7 bases; junction bases outside the gene matches: 3. The CDR3 is made up of 12 amino acids. The CDR3 nucleotides read TGCAGCGTTGTGGACAGGGGGACTGGCTACACCTTC. As protein: CSVVDRGTGYTF.

This chain links TRBV28 with TRBJ2-7; D possibly uses TRBD1 or TRBD2 (5 bases each). The length of the CDR3 is 17 residues. V shed 4 bases and J shed 3 bases, with 22 bases lying between them. Germline V gene lookup returns CDR1 MDHEN and CDR2 SYDVKM. This CDR3 reads CASSSNSGTELIYEQYF. In nucleotides, the CDR3 is TGTGCCAGCAGTTCTAATTCCGGGACGGAATTAATCTACGAGCAGTACTTC.

The chain carries TRBV13 and TRBJ2-5, with D uncertain. V lost 4 bases to trimming and J lost 0 bases, with 3 bases between them. Germline-derived CDR1 and CDR2 are PRHDT and FYEKMQ (reference sequence). CDR3 size: 12 residues. This CDR3 is CASSSYQETQYF. The DNA of the CDR3 is TGTGCCAGCAGCTCGTACCAAGAGACCCAGTACTTC.

The V and J genes are TRBV29-1 and TRBJ2-1, with 7 bases that match TRBD1. Per the germline V gene, CDR1 is SQVTM and CDR2 is ANQGSEA. The CDR3 consists of 12 residues. V lost 6 bases to trimming and J lost 2 bases; unmatched junction nucleotides: 1. The CDR3 protein is CSVQGAYNEQFF. The CDR3 DNA sequence: TGCAGCGTCCAGGGGGCCTACAATGAGCAGTTCTTC.

This clonotype has more than one count but fewer than ten. CDR3 sequence: CAWGTENYNSPLHF. Written as DNA, the CDR3 is TGTGCCTGGGGTACAGAGAACTATAATTCACCCCTCCACTTT. The chain joins TRBV30 to TRBJ1-6; D ambiguous. There are 14 residues in the CDR3. V lost 5 bases, J lost 3 bases, and 11 bases lay in between. In germline, CDR1 is GTSNPN, CDR2 SVGIG (reference sequence).

The rearrangement links TRBV9 to TRBJ2-2; TRBD1 matches at 8 bases. The V gene end was trimmed by 4 bases and the J gene end by 7 bases; junction bases not matched to a gene: 12. The length of the CDR3 is 16 residues. Germline values: CDR1 SGDLS, CDR2 YYNGEE. The CDR3 region is CASSPLGTGTGGELFF. CDR3 sequence (DNA): TGTGCCAGCAGCCCACTCGGGACAGGTACGGGCGGGGAGCTGTTTTTT.

The CDR3 spells CSARDWDRPEDTQYF. CDR3 coding DNA: TGCAGTGCTAGGGACTGGGACCGGCCAGAGGATACGCAGTATTTT. This chain links TRBV20-1 with TRBJ2-3; D possibly uses TRBD1 or TRBD2 (5 bases each). V lost 3 bases to trimming and J lost 6 bases, with 19 bases between them. The germline CDR1 and CDR2 sequences are DFQATT and SNEGSKA (reference sequence). The CDR3 extends over 15 amino acids.

J is TRBJ2-1 and V is TRBV9; weak D call: TRBD2 (6 bases). Per germline, CDR1 SGDLS and CDR2 YYNGEE. V dropped 4 bases and J dropped 5 bases, with 25 bases sitting between them. The CDR3 length is 18 residues. The CDR3 nucleotides are TGTGCCAGCAGCTCCCCGGTGGGACTCGAGCCCGTAGACAATGAGCAGTTCTTC. This translates into CASSSPVGLEPVDNEQFF.

The rearrangement uses TRBV29-1 and TRBJ1-2; 8 bases map to TRBD1. CDR1 is SQVTM and CDR2 is ANQGSEA in the germline V gene. The CDR3 totals 14 residues. Trimming removed 4 bases from V and 4 bases from J; junction bases left unmatched: 8. The CDR3 spells CSVAGQGPAYGYTF. The CDR3 coding sequence is TGCAGCGTTGCTGGACAGGGACCTGCCTATGGCTACACCTTC.

V gene TRBV27 combines with J gene TRBJ2-1; TRBD1 matches 7 bases. The germline V gene encodes CDR1 MNHEY and CDR2 SMNVEV (reference sequence). The CDR3 covers 12 residues. V dropped 2 bases and J dropped 15; count of bases not matched to a gene: 7. CDR3 sequence: CASSLTGTDVFF. The CDR3 bases are TGTGCCAGCAGTTTAACCGGGACAGATGTGTTCTTC.

The chain recombines TRBV7-9 with TRBJ2-1; no definite D call. The CDR3 spans 14 residues. Between the trimmed V and J ends, which lost 3 bases and 4 bases, there was a span of 10 bases. Germline CDR1 reads SEHNR; CDR2 reads FQNEAQ (reference sequence). The CDR3 coding sequence is TGTGCCAGCAGCTTTCACCGACAATACAATGAGCAGTTCTTC. Translation: CASSFHRQYNEQFF.

This sequence joins TRBV20-1 and TRBJ2-7; 8 bases are shared with TRBD1. V shed 5 bases, J shed 5 bases, and the junction held 11 bases outside the gene matches. The CDR3 has 14 amino acids. Germline CDR1 and CDR2: DFQATT and SNEGSKA (reference sequence). The CDR3: CSAAAGTGGDEQYF. CDR3 DNA: TGCAGTGCTGCGGCCGGGACAGGAGGCGACGAGCAGTACTTC.

This clonotype was counted a few times. The V gene is TRBV7-2, the J gene TRBJ1-1; no clear D. V shed 5 bases and J shed 5 bases, with 9 bases lying between them. Germline lookup yields CDR1 SGHTA and CDR2 FQGNSA. The length of the CDR3 is 12 residues. Here the CDR3 DNA reads TGTGCCAGCAGCCTCCCGCGAACTGAAGCTTTCTTT. Amino acid sequence: CASSLPRTEAFF. Based on the CDR3 plus reference TRBV7-2 and TRBJ1-1, the full variable domain is GAGVSQSPSNKVTEKGKDVELRCDPISGHTALYWYRQSLGQGLEFLIYFQGNSAPDKSGLPSDRFSAERTGGSVSTLTIQRTQQEDSAVYLCASSLPRTEAFFGQGTRLTVV.

The chain joins TRBV7-8 to TRBJ1-5; 8 bases align to TRBD1. CDR1 and CDR2 (germline): SGHVS, FQNEAQ. V trimming: 5 bases; J trimming: 6 bases; junction bases outside the gene matches: 6. The CDR3 length is 14 residues. DNA for the CDR3: TGTGCCAGCAGCCTCAGGGGGCGAGGTCAGCCCCAGCATTTT. Translation gives CASSLRGRGQPQHF.

This clonotype showed up just once. V usage is TRBV29-1 and J usage is TRBJ2-7; D is tentatively TRBD1 or TRBD2 (7 bases each). The germline V gene has CDR1 SQVTM and CDR2 ANQGSEA. The CDR3 runs to 16 residues. Trimming shortened V by 0 bases and J by 0 bases, and 15 bases separated the two germline ends. CDR3: CSVEDRGGESSYEQYF. The CDR3 coding sequence is TGCAGCGTTGAAGACAGGGGGGGAGAGAGCTCCTACGAGCAGTACTTC.

This clonotype appeared once. The chain carries TRBV12-3 or TRBV12-4 and TRBJ1-3; D may be TRBD1 (5 bases). The CDR3 extends over 13 amino acids. V lost 11 bases and J lost 0, with 11 bases in between. CDR3 coding DNA: TGTGCCCTCCGGGACGGCTCTGGAAACACCATATATTTT. As protein: CALRDGSGNTIYF.

The chain couples TRBV12-3 or TRBV12-4 to TRBJ1-5; D possibly corresponds to TRBD1 (5 bases). The CDR3 loop spans 16 amino acids. Trimming left V 3 bases short and J 6 bases short, with 18 bases between. The CDR3 region is CASSLGGGYLSQPQHF. CDR3 sequence (DNA): TGTGCCAGCAGTTTGGGGGGTGGATATTTAAGTCAGCCCCAGCATTTT.

The chain is built from TRBV29-1 and TRBJ1-3, with D unresolved. The length of the CDR3 is 12 residues. Trimming removed 6 bases from V and 0 bases from J, with 6 bases in between. Germline V gene data show CDR1 as SQVTM and CDR2 as ANQGSEA. CDR3 nucleotide sequence: TGCAGCGTCCATAGCTCTGGAAACACCATATATTTT. Its translation is CSVHSSGNTIYF.

As regards this clonotype: One junction end disagrees with the germline gene, perhaps due to a read error. V is TRBV9 and J is TRBJ1-2; the D gene is possibly TRBD1 (6 bases). The CDR3 totals 10 residues. Germline assignment: CDR1 SGDLS and CDR2 YYNGEE. The CDR3 is CASSGDRLFF. The CDR3 DNA reads TGTGCCAGCAGCGGCGACAGGCTGTTTTTC.

V gene TRBV19 combines with J gene TRBJ2-5; 7 bases map to TRBD2. The germline V gene encodes CDR1 LNHDA and CDR2 SQIVND (reference sequence). This CDR3 spans 15 amino acids. J lost 4 bases, V lost 5 bases, and 10 bases had no gene match. The CDR3 DNA reads TGTGCCAGTAGTTCCGGGACTATTGATTCAGAGACCCAGTACTTC. Translating it yields CASSSGTIDSETQYF. The whole variable domain, filled in from reference TRBV19 and TRBJ2-5, reads DGGITQSPKYLFRKEGQNVTLSCEQNLNHDAMYWYRQDPGQGLRLIYYSQIVNDFQKGDIAEGYSVSREKKESFPLTVTSAQKNPTAFYLCASSSGTIDSETQYFGPGTRLLVL.

This rearrangement joins TRBV19 to TRBJ2-1; the D gene is possibly TRBD2 (6 bases). The germline V gene encodes CDR1 LNHDA and CDR2 SQIVND (reference sequence). The CDR3 is 14 residues long. V shed 4 bases and J shed 8 bases, with 15 bases lying between them. This CDR3 is CASSNSVGGDEQFF. CDR3 DNA: TGTGCCAGTAGTAATAGCGTCGGAGGGGATGAGCAGTTCTTC. The whole variable domain, filled in from reference TRBV19 and TRBJ2-1, reads DGGITQSPKYLFRKEGQNVTLSCEQNLNHDAMYWYRQDPGQGLRLIYYSQIVNDFQKGDIAEGYSVSREKKESFPLTVTSAQKNPTAFYLCASSNSVGGDEQFFGPGTRLTVL.